This T cell receptor (beta chain) was observed in a study of molecular identifiers for immune sequencing clone quantification. This clonotype was seen at least ten times. It was from approximately 22,000 to 940,000 sorted cells, with 10%, 30% or 50% RNA, that naive CD8 libraries came. TCR libraries were built in bulk with a published protocol and specific TCR primers. TCRdb independently ran MiXCR on the PCR reads; one entry per CDR3 protein. The sample records under 650,000 distinct CDR3 sequences, about 20% being singletons. The V gene's germline CDR1 is SGHTA and CDR2 FQGNSA. Trimming removed 6 bases from V and 1 base from J, with 13 bases in between. This CDR3 comprises 15 residues.

Sequenced sample: naive CD8+ T cells from blood, with Jurkat cell RNA spiked in. Subset of the sample: FACS-sorted CD8+CD4-CCR7+CD45RA+ naive T cells. The chain uses TRBV7-2 and TRBJ2-1; maybe TRBD1 (5 bases). The clonotype was recovered from a human donor in good health. Some libraries in this study had Jurkat cell RNA spiked in. This CDR3 is CASSLMPGSYNEQFF. The CDR3 DNA follows: TGTGCCAGCAGTCTAATGCCAGGGTCCTACAATGAGCAGTTCTTC. Variable domain in full (rest from reference TRBV7-2 and TRBJ2-1): GAGVSQSPSNKVTEKGKDVELRCDPISGHTALYWYRQSLGQGLEFLIYFQGNSAPDKSGLPSDRFSAERTGGSVSTLTIQRTQQEDSAVYLCASSLMPGSYNEQFFGPGTRLTVL.